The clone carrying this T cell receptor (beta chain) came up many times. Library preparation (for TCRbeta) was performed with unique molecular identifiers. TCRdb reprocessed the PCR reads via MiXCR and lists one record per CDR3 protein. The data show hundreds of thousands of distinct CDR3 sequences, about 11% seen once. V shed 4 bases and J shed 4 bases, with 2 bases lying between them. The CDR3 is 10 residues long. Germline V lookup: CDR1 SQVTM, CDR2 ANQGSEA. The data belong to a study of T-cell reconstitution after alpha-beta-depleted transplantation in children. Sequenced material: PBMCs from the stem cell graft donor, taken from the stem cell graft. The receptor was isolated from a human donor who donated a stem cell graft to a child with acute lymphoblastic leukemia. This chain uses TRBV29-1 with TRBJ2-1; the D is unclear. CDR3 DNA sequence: TGCAGCGTTGGGTACAATGAGCAGTTCTTC. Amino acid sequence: CSVGYNEQFF.